The clone carrying this T cell receptor (beta chain) was counted a few times. This sample was taken from a study of cytomegalovirus exposure and HLA in healthy donors. PCR amplification relied on 60 Vbeta primers (plus 13 Jbeta primers). The method was immunoSEQ multiplex PCR; TCRdb's version includes in-frame clones alone and lacks a portion of them. The sample contains over 150,000 clones, roughly 77% of which appear only once. Germline-derived CDR1 and CDR2 are SNHLY and FYNNEI. Trimming took 4 bases from V and 7 from J, leaving 7 bases between them. CDR3 length: 11 residues. This sequence joins TRBV2 and TRBJ1-1; D ambiguous. The TCR originated in a young man in good health and CMV-seropositive. The source material was PBMCs. The CDR3 spells CASSVRSEAFF. The CDR3 coding sequence is TGTGCCAGCAGTGTAAGGAGTGAAGCTTTCTTT.